The present T cell receptor (beta chain) was sequenced within a study of identical twins. General study results and limits: Within monozygotic twins, out-of-frame TCR alpha sharing was underestimated by the models.

There were only healthy Caucasians among the donors. The V end lost 2 bases, the J end lost 7 bases, and 12 bases lay between the germline ends. The CDR3 totals 13 residues. Per germline, CDR1 SQVTM and CDR2 ANQGSEA. A single record per CDR3 protein comes from TCRdb applying MiXCR to the 5' RACE reads. Counted here are 210,000 or so distinct CDR3 sequences, 6.5% to 8.5% occurring once; the ten biggest clones make up about 1.8%. This clonotype was seen more than once but under ten times. Its matching antigen is unknown. These data are also associated with another study on yellow fever vaccine responses in identical twins.

J is TRBJ2-1 and V is TRBV29-1, with D perhaps matching TRBD2 (6 bases). Sequencing was performed on memory (CD45RO+) T cells sorted from blood. The clonotype was recovered from a woman aged 18-29 years in good health. For the CDR3, the DNA is TGCAGCGTTGAAAGGGACTTAAAGAATGAGCAGTTCTTC. It is translated as CSVERDLKNEQFF.